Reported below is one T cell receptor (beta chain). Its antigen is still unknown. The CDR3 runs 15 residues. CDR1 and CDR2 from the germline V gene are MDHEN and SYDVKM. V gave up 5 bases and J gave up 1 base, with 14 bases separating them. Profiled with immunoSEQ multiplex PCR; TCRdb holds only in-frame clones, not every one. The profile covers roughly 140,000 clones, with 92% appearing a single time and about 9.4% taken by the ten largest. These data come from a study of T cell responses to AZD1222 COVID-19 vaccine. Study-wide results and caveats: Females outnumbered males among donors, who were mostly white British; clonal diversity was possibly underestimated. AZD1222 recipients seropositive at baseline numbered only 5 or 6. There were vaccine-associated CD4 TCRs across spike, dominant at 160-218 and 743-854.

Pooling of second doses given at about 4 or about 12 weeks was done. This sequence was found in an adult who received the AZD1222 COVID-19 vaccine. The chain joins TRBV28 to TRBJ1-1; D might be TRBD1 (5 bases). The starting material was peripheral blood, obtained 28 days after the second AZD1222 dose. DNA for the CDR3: TGTGCCAGCAGTCTCATAACAACAGGGAACACTGAAGCTTTCTTT. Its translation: CASSLITTGNTEAFF.